The clone carrying this TCR beta chain was observed many times. Antigen unknown. The source of the sample is a study of T cells after yellow fever vaccination. Study-level information: The authors prepared low-cell-number fractions using SMART-Seq v4 Ultra Low Input. Findings and limits, study-wide: In post-booster samples, most primary-vaccination clones reappeared (approximately 97% CD4, 88% CD8).

As TCR cDNA was made by 5'RACE template switching, a universal primer site and UMIs were added. TCRdb re-called the 5' RACE reads through MiXCR, storing one row per CDR3 protein. The repertoire holds over 300,000 distinct CDR3 sequences, with around 3.6% as singletons. The receptor was derived from a man aged 18-30 years who received the YFV17D yellow fever vaccine. The source material was PBMCs, sampled on the day of the yellow fever booster vaccination.

In DNA, the CDR3 is TGCAGCGTTGAAGATGTAGGCCCAGGGCAGTATTTT. Its translation is CSVEDVGPGQYF. V and J are TRBV29-1 and TRBJ2-3; D call uncertain. Germline values: CDR1 SQVTM, CDR2 ANQGSEA. V was cut by 0 bases and J by 11 bases, with 12 bases left in between. The CDR3 loop spans 12 amino acids.